This TCR beta chain was recovered during a study of long-term antiretroviral therapy in people with HIV. This clone has just one count. The assay used was immunoSEQ (version v3.0), run at survey level. Sequencing was intended to reach roughly 40,000-50,000 T-cell genomes per sample. Some clones are missing from TCRdb's copy, which holds only in-frame ones; the method was immunoSEQ multiplex PCR. The sample holds 30,000 to 40,000 clones, around four fifths seen once. This CDR3 region has 15 residues. Germline V gene sequence: CDR1 LNHDA, CDR2 SQIVND (reference sequence). V shed 1 base and J shed 0 bases, with 9 bases lying between them. Every participant with HIV received treatment in the United States.

The TCR sequence derives from a man aged 18 to 30 with HIV. J is TRBJ1-1 and V is TRBV19; D not certain. The sequences come from unsorted PBMCs, collected 1 year after starting antiretroviral therapy. CDR3 in DNA: TGTGCCAGTAGTATAGGAACTGGCATGAACACTGAAGCTTTCTTT. Protein product: CASSIGTGMNTEAFF.